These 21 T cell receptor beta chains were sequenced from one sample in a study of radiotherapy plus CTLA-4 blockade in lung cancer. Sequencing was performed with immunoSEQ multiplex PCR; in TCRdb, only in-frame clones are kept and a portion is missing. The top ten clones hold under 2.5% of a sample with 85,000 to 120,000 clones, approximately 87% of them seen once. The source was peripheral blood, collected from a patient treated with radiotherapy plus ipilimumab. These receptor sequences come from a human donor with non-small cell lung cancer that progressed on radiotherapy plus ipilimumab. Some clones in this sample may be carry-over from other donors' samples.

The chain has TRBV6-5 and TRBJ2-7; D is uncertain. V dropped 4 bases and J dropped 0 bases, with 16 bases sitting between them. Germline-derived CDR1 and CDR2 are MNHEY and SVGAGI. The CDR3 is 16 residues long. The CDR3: CASSLNSGSNSYEQYF. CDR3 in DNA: TGTGCCAGCAGTTTAAACTCGGGCAGCAACTCCTACGAGCAGTACTTC.

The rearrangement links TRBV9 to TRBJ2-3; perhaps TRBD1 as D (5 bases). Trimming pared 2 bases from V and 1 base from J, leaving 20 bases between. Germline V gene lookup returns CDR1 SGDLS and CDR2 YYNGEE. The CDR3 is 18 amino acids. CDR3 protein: CASSVNFFIARGTDTQYF. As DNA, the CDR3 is TGTGCCAGCAGCGTTAATTTCTTCATTGCCAGGGGCACAGATACGCAGTATTTT.

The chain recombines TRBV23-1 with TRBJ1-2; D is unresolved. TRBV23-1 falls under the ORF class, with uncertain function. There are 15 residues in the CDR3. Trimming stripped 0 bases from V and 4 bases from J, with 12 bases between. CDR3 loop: CASSQSLQPTYGYTF. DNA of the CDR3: TGCGCCAGCAGTCAATCGTTACAGCCGACCTATGGCTACACCTTC.

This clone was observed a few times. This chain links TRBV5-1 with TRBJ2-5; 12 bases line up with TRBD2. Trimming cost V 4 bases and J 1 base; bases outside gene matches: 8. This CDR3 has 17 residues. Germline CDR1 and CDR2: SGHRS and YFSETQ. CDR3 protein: CASSRTSGIYFQETQYF. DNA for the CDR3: TGCGCCAGCAGCCGGACTAGCGGGATTTACTTCCAAGAGACCCAGTACTTC.

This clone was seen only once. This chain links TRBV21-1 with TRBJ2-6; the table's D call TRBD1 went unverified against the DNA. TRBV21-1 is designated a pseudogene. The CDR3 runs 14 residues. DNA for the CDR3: TGTGCCAGCAGCAACCGCAGTGGGGCCAACGTCCTGACTTTC. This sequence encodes CASSNRSGANVLTF.

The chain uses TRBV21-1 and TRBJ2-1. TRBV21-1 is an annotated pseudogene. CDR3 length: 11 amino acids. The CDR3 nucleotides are TGTGCCAGCGGGAATTACAATGAGCAGTTCTTC. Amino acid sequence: CASGNYNEQFF.

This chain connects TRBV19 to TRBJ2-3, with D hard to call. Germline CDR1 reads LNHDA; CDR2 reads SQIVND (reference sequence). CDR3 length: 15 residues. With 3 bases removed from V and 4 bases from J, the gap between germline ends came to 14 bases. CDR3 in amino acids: CASSIGASEADTQYF. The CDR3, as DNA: TGTGCCAGTAGTATCGGTGCCTCCGAGGCAGATACGCAGTATTTT.

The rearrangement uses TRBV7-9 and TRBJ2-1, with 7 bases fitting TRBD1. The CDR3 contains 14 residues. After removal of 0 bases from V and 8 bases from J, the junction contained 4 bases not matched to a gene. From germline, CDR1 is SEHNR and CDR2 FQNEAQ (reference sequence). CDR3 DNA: TGTGCCAGCAGCTTAGCGGACAGGAACGATGAGCAGTTCTTC. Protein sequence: CASSLADRNDEQFF.

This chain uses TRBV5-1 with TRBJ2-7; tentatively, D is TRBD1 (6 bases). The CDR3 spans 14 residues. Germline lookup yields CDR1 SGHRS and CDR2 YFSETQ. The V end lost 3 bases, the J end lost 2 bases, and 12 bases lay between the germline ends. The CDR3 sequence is CASSSHRATYEQYF. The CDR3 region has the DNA TGCGCCAGCAGCTCCCACAGGGCTACCTACGAGCAGTACTTC.

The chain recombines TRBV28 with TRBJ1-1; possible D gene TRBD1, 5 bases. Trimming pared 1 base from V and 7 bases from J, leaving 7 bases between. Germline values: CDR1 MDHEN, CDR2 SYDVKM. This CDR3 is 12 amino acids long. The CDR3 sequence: CASSLFGGEAFF. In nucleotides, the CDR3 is TGTGCCAGCAGTTTATTTGGGGGTGAAGCTTTCTTT.

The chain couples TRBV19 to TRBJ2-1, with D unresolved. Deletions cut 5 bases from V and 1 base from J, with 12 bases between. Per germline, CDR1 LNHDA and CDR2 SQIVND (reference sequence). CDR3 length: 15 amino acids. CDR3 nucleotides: TGTGCCAGTAGTGTTATGGGTCGGTCCTACAATGAGCAGTTCTTC. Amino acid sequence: CASSVMGRSYNEQFF.

The CDR3 spells CASSSPLTAHPYEQYF. CDR3 in DNA: TGTGCCAGCAGTTCCCCTCTGACAGCCCATCCCTACGAGCAGTACTTC. The V call is TRBV28, the J call TRBJ2-7; maybe TRBD1 (5 bases). V lost 4 bases to trimming and J lost 2 bases, with 18 bases between them. The CDR3 extends over 16 amino acids. The germline V gene has CDR1 MDHEN and CDR2 SYDVKM.

This CDR3 reads CASSSHKNTEAFF. In DNA, the CDR3 is TGTGCCAGCAGCTCCCACAAGAACACTGAAGCTTTCTTT. J is TRBJ1-1 and V is TRBV7-2; D gene uncertain. The CDR3 is 13 amino acids. The V gene's germline CDR1 is SGHTA and CDR2 FQGNSA. V lost 4 bases, J lost 1 base, and 7 bases lay in between. The complete variable domain, with remaining parts taken from reference TRBV7-2 and TRBJ1-1, reads GAGVSQSPSNKVTEKGKDVELRCDPISGHTALYWYRQSLGQGLEFLIYFQGNSAPDKSGLPSDRFSAERTGGSVSTLTIQRTQQEDSAVYLCASSSHKNTEAFFGQGTRLTVV.

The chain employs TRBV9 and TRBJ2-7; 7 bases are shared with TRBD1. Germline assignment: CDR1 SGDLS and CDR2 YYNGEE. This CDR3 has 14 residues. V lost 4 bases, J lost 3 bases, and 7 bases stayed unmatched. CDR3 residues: CASSPQGRGYEQYF. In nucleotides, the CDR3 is TGTGCCAGCAGCCCACAGGGGCGCGGCTACGAGCAGTACTTC. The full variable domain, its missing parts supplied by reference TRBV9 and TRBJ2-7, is DSGVTQTPKHLITATGQRVTLRCSPRSGDLSVYWYQQSLDQGLQFLIQYYNGEERAKGNILERFSAQQFPDLHSELNLSSLELGDSALYFCASSPQGRGYEQYFGPGTRLTVT.

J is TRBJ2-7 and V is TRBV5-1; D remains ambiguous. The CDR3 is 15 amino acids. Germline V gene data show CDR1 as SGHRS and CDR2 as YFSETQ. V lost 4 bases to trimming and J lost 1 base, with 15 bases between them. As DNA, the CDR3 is TGCGCCAGCAGCGTGACCTCCGGGCCTTCCTACGAGCAGTACTTC. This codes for CASSVTSGPSYEQYF.

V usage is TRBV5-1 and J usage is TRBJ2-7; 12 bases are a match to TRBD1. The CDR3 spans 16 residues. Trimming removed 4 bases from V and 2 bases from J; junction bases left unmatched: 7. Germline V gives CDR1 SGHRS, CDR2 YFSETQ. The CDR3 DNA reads TGCGCCAGCAGCCAAGGGACAGGGGGCCACCCCTACGAGCAGTACTTC. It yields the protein CASSQGTGGHPYEQYF.

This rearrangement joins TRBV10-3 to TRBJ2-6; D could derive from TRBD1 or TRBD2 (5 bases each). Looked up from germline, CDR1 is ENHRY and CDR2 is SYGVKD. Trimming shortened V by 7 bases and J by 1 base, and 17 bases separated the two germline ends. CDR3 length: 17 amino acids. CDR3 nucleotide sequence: TGTGCCATCAACGACCGGGGCGGCAGGTCTGGGGCCAACGTCCTGACTTTC. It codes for CAINDRGGRSGANVLTF.

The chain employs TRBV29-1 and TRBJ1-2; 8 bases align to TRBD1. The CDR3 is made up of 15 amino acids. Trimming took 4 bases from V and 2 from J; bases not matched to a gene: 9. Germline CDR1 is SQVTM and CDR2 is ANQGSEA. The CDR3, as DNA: TGCAGCGTTGGGGGAATTCAGGGGGCCAACTATGGCTACACCTTC. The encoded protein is CSVGGIQGANYGYTF.

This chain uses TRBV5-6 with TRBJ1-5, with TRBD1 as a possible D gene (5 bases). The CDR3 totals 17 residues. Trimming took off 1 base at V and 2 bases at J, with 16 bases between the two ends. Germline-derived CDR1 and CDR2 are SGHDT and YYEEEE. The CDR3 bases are TGTGCCAGCAGCTTGTTACGGGCCAGGGTGGGCAATCAGCCCCAGCATTTT. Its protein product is CASSLLRARVGNQPQHF.

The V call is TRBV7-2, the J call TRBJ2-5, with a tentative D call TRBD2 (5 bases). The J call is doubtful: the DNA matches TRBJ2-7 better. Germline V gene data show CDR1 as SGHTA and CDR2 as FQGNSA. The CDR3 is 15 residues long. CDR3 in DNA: TGTGCCAGCAGCTCCGGAAGCGGTCCCTCCTACGAGCAGTACTTC. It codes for CASSSGSGPSYEQYF.

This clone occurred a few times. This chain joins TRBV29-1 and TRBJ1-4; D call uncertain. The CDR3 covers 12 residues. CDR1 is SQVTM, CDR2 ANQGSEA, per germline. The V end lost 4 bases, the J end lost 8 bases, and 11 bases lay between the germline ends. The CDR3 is CSVVSLGEKLFF. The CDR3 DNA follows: TGCAGCGTTGTTTCCCTCGGAGAAAAACTGTTTTTT.